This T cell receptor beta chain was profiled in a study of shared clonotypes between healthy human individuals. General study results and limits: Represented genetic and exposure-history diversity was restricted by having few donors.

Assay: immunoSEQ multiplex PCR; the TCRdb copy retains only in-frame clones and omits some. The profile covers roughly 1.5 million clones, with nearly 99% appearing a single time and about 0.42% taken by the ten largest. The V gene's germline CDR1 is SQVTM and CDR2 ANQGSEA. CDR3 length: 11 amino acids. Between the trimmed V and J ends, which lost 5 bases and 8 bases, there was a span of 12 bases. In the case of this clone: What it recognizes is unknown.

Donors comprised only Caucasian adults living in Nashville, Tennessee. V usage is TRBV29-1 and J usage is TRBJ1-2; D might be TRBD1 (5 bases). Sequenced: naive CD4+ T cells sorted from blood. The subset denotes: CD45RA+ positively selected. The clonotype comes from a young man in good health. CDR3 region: CSVQRQRGYTF. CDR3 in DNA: TGCAGCGTTCAGCGACAGCGGGGCTACACCTTC.